One sample yielded the 19 T cell receptor beta chains listed below, sequenced in a study of CD4 T cells in relation to SARS-CoV-2 and coronaviruses. Before the COVID-19 pandemic, during about 2010-2018, CD4+ T cells were taken from unexposed donors. After more than eight days of culture, CD4+ T cells were isolated. Data came from immunoSEQ multiplex PCR; TCRdb stores just in-frame clones and leaves some out. Of 23,000 or so clones in the sample, around 80% are singletons; the top ten hold 21%. No cognate antigen is known for these TCRs. What was sequenced was CD4+ T cells from PBMCs, cultured in vitro. The receptors derive from a human donor in good health.

V gene TRBV7-9 combines with J gene TRBJ1-2; D is uncertain. The germline V gene encodes CDR1 SEHNR and CDR2 FQNEAQ (reference sequence). The CDR3 is made up of 14 amino acids. The germline V and J ends were trimmed by 2 bases and 3 bases, with 10 bases remaining between them. The CDR3 spells CASSLMVGDYGYTF. The CDR3 bases are TGTGCCAGCAGCTTAATGGTCGGTGACTATGGCTACACCTTC.

The J gene is TRBJ2-1, the V gene TRBV7-2, with D maybe TRBD1 (6 bases). This CDR3 is built from 15 residues. V lost 8 bases and J lost 0, with 14 bases in between. Looked up from germline, CDR1 is SGHTA and CDR2 is FQGNSA. The chain's CDR3 is CASGGSWSSYNEQFF. CDR3 sequence (DNA): TGTGCCAGCGGGGGCTCCTGGAGCTCCTACAATGAGCAGTTCTTC.

This chain links TRBV3-1 (or the pseudogene TRBV3-2) with TRBJ2-1, with D hard to call. V gave up 1 base and J gave up 6 bases, with 7 bases separating them. Germline V gene lookup returns CDR1 LGHDT and CDR2 YNNKEL (reference sequence). The CDR3 totals 13 residues. The CDR3 DNA is TGTGCCAGCAGCCAAGGGACGGTCAATGAGCAGTTCTTC. Amino acid sequence: CASSQGTVNEQFF.

The V and J genes are TRBV4-2 and TRBJ1-1, with D unresolved. Germline V gene lookup returns CDR1 LGHNA and CDR2 YNFKEQ. The germline V and J ends were trimmed by 0 bases and 5 bases, with 7 bases remaining between them. This CDR3 spans 13 amino acids. The CDR3 DNA reads as TGTGCCAGCAGCCAAGATTGGCAGACTGAAGCTTTCTTT. Its protein product is CASSQDWQTEAFF.

This chain links TRBV4-1 with TRBJ2-3; 12 nucleotides line up with TRBD2. This CDR3 has 21 amino acids. Germline CDR1 MGHRA, CDR2 YSYEKL. The V gene end was trimmed by 0 bases and the J gene end by 3 bases; junction bases not matched to a gene: 16. As DNA, the CDR3 is TGCGCCAGCAGCCAAGAAAATGGGCTAGCGGGAGGGCCAGGGCGGACAGATACGCAGTATTTT. Translated: CASSQENGLAGGPGRTDTQYF.

V and J are TRBV4-2 and TRBJ2-3; either TRBD1 or TRBD2 may fit D (6 bases each). The V gene's germline CDR1 is LGHNA and CDR2 YNFKEQ. The V end was cut by 1 base, the J end by 3 bases, with 11 bases between. The CDR3 contains 15 residues. The DNA for the CDR3 is TGTGCCAGCAGCCAAGGGGGGGCTCAAACAGATACGCAGTATTTT. Protein: CASSQGGAQTDTQYF.

V usage is TRBV30 and J usage is TRBJ2-7; D call uncertain. The CDR3 length is 12 residues. Trimming shortened V by 6 bases and J by 2 bases, and 11 bases separated the two germline ends. CDR1 and CDR2 (germline): GTSNPN, SVGIG (reference sequence). CDR3 coding DNA: TGTGCCTGCAATCGAGGCCCCTACGAGCAGTACTTC. Its translation: CACNRGPYEQYF.

The chain uses TRBV25-1 and TRBJ2-5, with D possibly matching TRBD1 (6 bases). Trimming took 6 bases from V and 2 from J, leaving 13 bases between them. The CDR3 length is 14 residues. Per germline, CDR1 MGHDK and CDR2 SYGVNS. CDR3 protein: CASSKGQFQETQYF. The CDR3 nucleotides read TGTGCCAGCAGCAAAGGACAGTTTCAAGAGACCCAGTACTTC.

The chain has TRBV3-1 (or the pseudogene TRBV3-2) and TRBJ2-3; D tentatively reads TRBD1 or TRBD2 (5 bases each). Germline CDR1 LGHDT, CDR2 YNNKEL (reference sequence). The CDR3 consists of 14 residues. V was pared by 3 bases and J by 0 bases, with 7 bases between. The CDR3 protein is CASSHWGSTDTQYF. The CDR3 DNA reads TGTGCCAGCAGCCACTGGGGGAGCACAGATACGCAGTATTTT.

A few counts support this clone. CDR3 protein: CASSASSNEQYF. The CDR3, as DNA: TGTGCCAGCAGTGCTAGCAGCAACGAGCAGTACTTC. The gene calls are TRBV6-6 and TRBJ2-7, with D perhaps matching TRBD2 (5 bases). Germline V gene sequence: CDR1 MNHNY, CDR2 SVGAGI (reference sequence). V dropped 5 bases and J dropped 5 bases, with 10 bases sitting between them. The length of the CDR3 is 12 residues.

This chain joins TRBV6-5 and TRBJ2-2, with 9 bases matching TRBD1. This CDR3 is 16 amino acids long. V was pared by 4 bases and J by 7 bases, with 10 bases of the junction left unmatched. Germline CDR1 reads MNHEY; CDR2 reads SVGAGI. CDR3 DNA sequence: TGTGCCAGCAGTTTCACCCGGGACAGGGTGAACGGGGAGCTGTTTTTT. It yields the protein CASSFTRDRVNGELFF.

The rearrangement uses TRBV7-4 and TRBJ1-2; a weak D match, TRBD1 (5 bases). This CDR3 has 16 residues. Germline V gene sequence: CDR1 SGHVT, CDR2 SQSDAQ. Trimming removed 5 bases at V and 4 bases at J, with 20 bases between. Here the CDR3 DNA reads TGTGCCAGCAGCCCCGGAGGGGCCTGCCGTTTCTATGGCTACACCTTC. Its protein product is CASSPGGACRFYGYTF.

This chain connects TRBV19 to TRBJ2-1; possibly TRBD1 for D (5 bases). This CDR3 contains 15 residues. The germline CDR1 and CDR2 sequences are LNHDA and SQIVND (reference sequence). With 3 bases removed from V and 4 bases from J, the gap between germline ends came to 13 bases. CDR3 coding DNA: TGTGCCAGTAGTATGTCTGACAGTACATACAATGAGCAGTTCTTC. Translated, it gives CASSMSDSTYNEQFF.

This chain's CDR3 is CASIPSGRGRPLTSTGVCEQYF. As DNA, the CDR3 is TGCGCCAGCATCCCCTCGGGCAGGGGGCGACCCTTAACCTCAACAGGGGTCTGCGAGCAGTACTTC. This sequence joins TRBV10-1 and TRBJ2-7; 8 bases agree with TRBD1. The CDR3 runs 22 residues. With V trimmed by 7 bases and J by 6 bases, 35 bases remained unmatched. Germline lookup yields CDR1 WNHNN and CDR2 SYGVQD (reference sequence).

The chain combines TRBV4-2 with TRBJ2-3; perhaps TRBD2 as D (5 bases). This CDR3 spans 14 amino acids. The V gene's germline CDR1 is LGHNA and CDR2 YNFKEQ. V was clipped by 3 bases and J by 2 bases, with 9 bases between them. The DNA of the CDR3 is TGTGCCAGCAGCCACAGGACTCCCACAGATACGCAGTATTTT. The encoded protein is CASSHRTPTDTQYF.

The chain couples TRBV3-1 (or the pseudogene TRBV3-2) to TRBJ1-2; weak D call: TRBD1 (5 bases). The V gene lost 4 bases and the J gene lost 6 bases, with 15 bases spanning the gap. Looked up from germline, CDR1 is LGHDT and CDR2 is YNNKEL (reference sequence). The CDR3 has 14 amino acids. This chain's CDR3 is CASSPSGRLNGYTF. DNA for the CDR3: TGTGCCAGCAGCCCGTCGGGGCGCCTAAATGGCTACACCTTC.

The J gene is TRBJ2-1, the V gene TRBV29-1; 7 bases are a match to TRBD2. Trimming removed 7 bases from V and 9 bases from J; junction bases left unmatched: 9. Germline V gives CDR1 SQVTM, CDR2 ANQGSEA. CDR3 length: 12 residues. The CDR3 protein is CSAPTSYGEQFF. The CDR3 coding sequence is TGCAGCGCCCCGACTAGCTACGGTGAGCAGTTCTTC.

J is TRBJ1-5 and V is TRBV19, with 8 bases matching TRBD1. V shed 1 base, J shed 1 base, and the junction held 3 bases outside the gene matches. Germline V gene sequence: CDR1 LNHDA, CDR2 SQIVND (reference sequence). The CDR3 has 16 residues. The CDR3, as DNA: TGTGCCAGTAGTATAGGGGACAGGACCAGCAATCAGCCCCAGCATTTT. Its translation: CASSIGDRTSNQPQHF.

This rearrangement joins TRBV4-3 to TRBJ2-3; 9 nucleotides line up with TRBD2. The CDR3 is 15 residues long. V gave up 5 bases and J gave up 5 bases; unmatched junction bases: 8. Looked up from germline, CDR1 is LGHNA and CDR2 is YSLEER. CDR3 sequence: CASSKRLAGVDTQYF. In DNA form, the CDR3 reads TGCGCCAGCAGCAAAAGATTAGCGGGAGTAGATACGCAGTATTTT.